The T cell receptor (beta chain) under discussion was sequenced for a study of blood T cell repertoires in COVID-19. The wider study: Specimens from acute and convalescent COVID-19 originated in the United States, Italy and Spain. Sources were T cells, B-cell-depleted T cells, or PBMCs; the material itself was cDNA or gDNA.

The data were produced by immunoSEQ multiplex PCR, yet TCRdb's version contains in-frame clones alone and is incomplete. The sample yields 330,000 or so clones, 87% seen once. The TCR originated in a woman in her 30s who had recovered from COVID-19. The sequencing sample was made of PBMCs or T cells enriched from blood (not recorded which).

In DNA form, the CDR3 reads TGTGCCAGCACCAATAGGAGGGTTCTCGTTGGGGCAGATACGCAGTATTTT. It yields the protein CASTNRRVLVGADTQYF. This rearrangement joins TRBV25-1 to TRBJ2-3; D may be TRBD2 (6 bases). The V gene lost 7 bases and the J gene lost 4 bases, with 24 bases spanning the gap. Germline CDR1 reads MGHDK; CDR2 reads SYGVNS. The CDR3 consists of 17 residues.